The sequence of this TCR beta chain was determined in a study of blood T cell repertoires in COVID-19. Study-wide context: Specimens from acute and convalescent COVID-19 originated in the United States, Italy and Spain. Sample material is recorded as cDNA or gDNA derived from T cells, B-cell-depleted T cells, or PBMCs.

As handled by the study authors: Reference gene primers were amplified, and this amplification served to estimate nucleated cell counts. Assay used: immunoSEQ multiplex PCR; TCRdb lists only in-frame clones, some missing. V and J calls and clone size come straight from that table; D and trimming were deduced from the DNA. The data hold around 250,000 clones, with approximately 82% observed a single time. Those who participated ranged in age from roughly 18 to 95 years and resided in about two dozen US areas. This CDR3 is 14 amino acids long. The ends lost 4 bases at V and 6 bases at J; junction bases unmatched: 8. The germline V gene has CDR1 DFQATT and CDR2 SNEGSKA (reference sequence). This clone appeared a few times.

This receptor was obtained from a man aged 35 to 55 who had recovered from COVID-19. The sample consisted of PBMCs or T cells enriched from blood (not recorded which). V gene TRBV20-1 combines with J gene TRBJ1-2; 10 bases line up with TRBD1. The CDR3 loop reads CSAIDTGQGNGYTF. In DNA, the CDR3 is TGCAGTGCTATTGACACGGGACAGGGGAATGGCTACACCTTC.